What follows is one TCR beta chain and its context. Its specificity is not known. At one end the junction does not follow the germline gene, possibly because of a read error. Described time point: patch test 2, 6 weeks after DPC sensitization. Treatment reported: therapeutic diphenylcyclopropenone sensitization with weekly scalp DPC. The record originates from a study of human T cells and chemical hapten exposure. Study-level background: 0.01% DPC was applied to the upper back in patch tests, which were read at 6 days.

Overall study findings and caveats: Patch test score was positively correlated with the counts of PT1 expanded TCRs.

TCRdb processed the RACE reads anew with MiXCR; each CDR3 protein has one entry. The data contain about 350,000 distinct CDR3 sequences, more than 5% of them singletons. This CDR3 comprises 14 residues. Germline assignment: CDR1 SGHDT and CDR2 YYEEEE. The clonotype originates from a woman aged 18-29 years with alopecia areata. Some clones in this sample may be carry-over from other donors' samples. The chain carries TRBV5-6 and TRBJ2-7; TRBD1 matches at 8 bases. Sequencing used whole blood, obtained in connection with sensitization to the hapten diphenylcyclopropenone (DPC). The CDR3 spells CASSSQTGDYEQYF. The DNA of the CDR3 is TGTGCCAGTAGCTCTCAGACAGGGGACTACGAGCAGTACTTC.